The rows below give T cell receptor beta chains drawn from one sample of a study of T cells in Graves' hyperthyroidism and ophthalmopathy. TCRdb reanalysed the multiplex PCR reads using MiXCR and keeps one entry per CDR3 protein. The data show around 690,000 distinct CDR3 sequences, less than 25% seen once. The source material was blood. The receptor source for this set is a man younger than 45 with Graves' ophthalmopathy. Each CDR3 is given with its conserved first and last residue. The D gene is left open where the match is weak. A clone size is listed for some rows: how often the clone was seen (once, few, many), or a class if it is expanded.

v_gene: TRBV11-2
j_gene: TRBJ2-7
abundance: .
d_gene: TRBD1
CDR3nt: TGTGCCAGCAGCGCCGGGACAGCTTTAATTACTAACTACGAGCAGTACTTC
CDR3aa: CASSAGTALITNYEQYF

v_gene: TRBV7-2
j_gene: TRBJ2-1
abundance: few
d_gene: .
CDR3nt: TGTGCCAGCAGCTTAGCGCGAGAATACAATGAGCAGTTCTTC
CDR3aa: CASSLAREYNEQFF

v_gene: TRBV11-3
j_gene: TRBJ1-6
abundance: .
d_gene: TRBD1
CDR3nt: TGTGCCAGCAGCCAAAGCGGGACAGGGGGTAACTATAATTCACCCCTCCACTTT
CDR3aa: CASSQSGTGGNYNSPLHF

v_gene: TRBV20-1
j_gene: TRBJ2-1
abundance: .
d_gene: TRBD2
CDR3nt: TGCAGTGCCATTCTAGCGGGAGGTCCCAATGAGCAGTTCTTC
CDR3aa: CSAILAGGPNEQFF

v_gene: TRBV28
j_gene: TRBJ2-7
abundance: .
d_gene: TRBD1
CDR3nt: TGTGCCAGCAGTGGGTGGGACAGCGACACCTACGAGCAGTACTTC
CDR3aa: CASSGWDSDTYEQYF

v_gene: TRBV20-1
j_gene: TRBJ2-5
abundance: few
d_gene: .
CDR3nt: TGCAGTGCCCTGACTTACACGGTGGAGACCCAGTACTTC
CDR3aa: CSALTYTVETQYF

v_gene: TRBV7-2
j_gene: TRBJ2-7
abundance: .
d_gene: TRBD1
CDR3nt: TGTGCCAGCAGCTACACCGGGACAGGGGGCGACGAGCAGTACTTC
CDR3aa: CASSYTGTGGDEQYF

v_gene: TRBV7-8
j_gene: TRBJ1-2
abundance: few
d_gene: TRBD1
CDR3nt: TGTGCCAACCCGGGACAGGGGCTTTTTAACTATGGCTACACCTTC
CDR3aa: CANPGQGLFNYGYTF

v_gene: TRBV5-1
j_gene: TRBJ1-1
abundance: many
d_gene: .
CDR3nt: TGCGCCAGTCTCGACCCTTCCGGGGGCACTGAAGCTTTCTTT
CDR3aa: CASLDPSGGTEAFF

v_gene: TRBV7-2
j_gene: TRBJ2-1
abundance: .
d_gene: TRBD2
CDR3nt: TGTGCCAGCAGTGTTAGCGGGGGGACCTACAATGAGCAGTTCTTC
CDR3aa: CASSVSGGTYNEQFF

v_gene: TRBV6-1
j_gene: TRBJ2-3
abundance: many
d_gene: TRBD2
CDR3nt: TGTGCCAGCAGTGAATCAGCGGGAGAAGTGAATACGCAGTATTTT
CDR3aa: CASSESAGEVNTQYF

v_gene: TRBV9
j_gene: TRBJ2-2
abundance: .
d_gene: TRBD2
CDR3nt: TGTGCCAGCAGCGTAGATGGCGGGAGGGACACCGGGGAGCTGTTTTTT
CDR3aa: CASSVDGGRDTGELFF

v_gene: TRBV6-1
j_gene: TRBJ1-5
abundance: .
d_gene: .
CDR3nt: TGTGCCAGCAGCGTCCGGAGCGGTCAGCCCCAGCATTTT
CDR3aa: CASSVRSGQPQHF

v_gene: TRBV28
j_gene: TRBJ2-7
abundance: many
d_gene: .
CDR3nt: TGTGCCAGCAGTCCACAAGAACCGACTGTAACCTACGAGCAGTACTTC
CDR3aa: CASSPQEPTVTYEQYF

v_gene: TRBV20-1
j_gene: TRBJ1-6
abundance: .
d_gene: TRBD1
CDR3nt: TGCAGTGCAACGGACAGGGGTCATTCACCCCTCCACTTT
CDR3aa: CSATDRGHSPLHF

v_gene: TRBV13
j_gene: TRBJ2-5
abundance: many
d_gene: TRBD1
CDR3nt: TGTGCCAGCAGCTCGACAGGGGGCGAAGGAGAGACCCAGTACTTC
CDR3aa: CASSSTGGEGETQYF

v_gene: TRBV4-1
j_gene: TRBJ1-3
abundance: .
d_gene: .
CDR3nt: TGCGCCAGCAGCCAAGATTGGGAAGTCGGAAACACCATATATTTT
CDR3aa: CASSQDWEVGNTIYF

v_gene: TRBV28
j_gene: TRBJ2-7
abundance: many
d_gene: TRBD1
CDR3nt: TGTGCCAGCAGTCCCCACCGGGACAGCTCCTACGAGCAGTACTTC
CDR3aa: CASSPHRDSSYEQYF

v_gene: TRBV5-6
j_gene: TRBJ2-7
abundance: few
d_gene: TRBD2
CDR3nt: TGTGCCAGCAGTACACTAGCGGGTCCCTACGAGCAGTACTTC
CDR3aa: CASSTLAGPYEQYF

v_gene: TRBV7-2
j_gene: TRBJ2-3
abundance: few
d_gene: TRBD2
CDR3nt: TGTGCCATCAGGACTAGCGGGAATATAGATACGCAGTATTTT
CDR3aa: CAIRTSGNIDTQYF

v_gene: TRBV25-1
j_gene: TRBJ2-7
abundance: many
d_gene: .
CDR3nt: TGTGCCAGCAGTGCCTCCGGGACACCCCTCTACGAGCAGTACTTC
CDR3aa: CASSASGTPLYEQYF

v_gene: TRBV27
j_gene: TRBJ1-2
abundance: many
d_gene: TRBD1
CDR3nt: TGTGCCAGCAAGGGGGGCCCCCCTGGACAGGGGAAATATGGCTACACCTTC
CDR3aa: CASKGGPPGQGKYGYTF

v_gene: TRBV30
j_gene: TRBJ1-1
abundance: few
d_gene: .
CDR3nt: TGTGCCTGGGACTGGTTGGGTACCCCAAACGGGAACACTGAAGCTTTCTTT
CDR3aa: CAWDWLGTPNGNTEAFF

v_gene: TRBV20-1
j_gene: TRBJ1-1
abundance: few
d_gene: TRBD1
CDR3nt: TGCAGTGCTAGAGGACAGGGGGTAGACACTGAAGCTTTCTTT
CDR3aa: CSARGQGVDTEAFF

v_gene: TRBV5-1
j_gene: TRBJ2-1
abundance: many
d_gene: TRBD2
CDR3nt: TGCGCCAGCCCCCCCGGGACTAGGAACAATGAGCAGTTCTTC
CDR3aa: CASPPGTRNNEQFF

v_gene: TRBV29-1
j_gene: TRBJ2-1
abundance: .
d_gene: .
CDR3nt: TGCAGCGTTGACGGGGCCTACAATGAGCAGTTCTTC
CDR3aa: CSVDGAYNEQFF

v_gene: TRBV27
j_gene: TRBJ2-1
abundance: many
d_gene: .
CDR3nt: TGTGCCAGCAGTGGGGGGGGCCCCAACTCCTACAATGAGCAGTTCTTC
CDR3aa: CASSGGGPNSYNEQFF

v_gene: TRBV9
j_gene: TRBJ1-3
abundance: .
d_gene: .
CDR3nt: TGTGCCAGCTCCTTTTCACAGACCCCTGGAAACACCATATATTTT
CDR3aa: CASSFSQTPGNTIYF

v_gene: TRBV6-1
j_gene: TRBJ2-2
abundance: once
d_gene: .
CDR3nt: TGTGCCACCTTAGAAGAGGGAGGCACCGGGGAGCTGTTTTTT
CDR3aa: CATLEEGGTGELFF

v_gene: TRBV28
j_gene: TRBJ1-1
abundance: many
d_gene: .
CDR3nt: TGTGCCAGCAGTTTGTTACAGGAAGATACTGAAGCTTTCTTT
CDR3aa: CASSLLQEDTEAFF

v_gene: TRBV3-1
j_gene: TRBJ2-5
abundance: many
d_gene: .
CDR3nt: TGTGCCAGCAGCCCTGGTTTTCAAGAGACCCAGTACTTC
CDR3aa: CASSPGFQETQYF

v_gene: TRBV11-2
j_gene: TRBJ2-7
abundance: .
d_gene: TRBD2
CDR3nt: TGTGCCAGCAGCTCCTGGGGGGGGATCTCCTACGAGCAGTACTTC
CDR3aa: CASSSWGGISYEQYF

v_gene: TRBV6-2/TRBV6-3
j_gene: TRBJ1-6
abundance: few
d_gene: .
CDR3nt: TGTGCCAGCAGCCTCGGGACGGATAGAATTCAAACCCTCCACTTT
CDR3aa: CASSLGTDRIQTLHF

v_gene: TRBV5-1
j_gene: TRBJ2-1
abundance: .
d_gene: TRBD2
CDR3nt: TGCGCCAGCAGAAACCTAGCGGGAGGTCCCAATGAGCAGTTCTTC
CDR3aa: CASRNLAGGPNEQFF

v_gene: TRBV7-9
j_gene: TRBJ1-2
abundance: many
d_gene: .
CDR3nt: TGTGCCAGCAGCTTAGTGACGGAAACCTATGGCTACACCTTC
CDR3aa: CASSLVTETYGYTF

v_gene: TRBV10-3
j_gene: TRBJ2-1
abundance: few
d_gene: .
CDR3nt: TGTGGCCCCAGTTCGTCGCCTGAGCAGTTCTTC
CDR3aa: CGPSSSPEQFF

v_gene: TRBV11-2
j_gene: TRBJ2-3
abundance: many
d_gene: TRBD2
CDR3nt: TGTGCCAGCAGCTTAGCCTACGAGGGGACTAGGAGCACAGATACGCAGTATTTT
CDR3aa: CASSLAYEGTRSTDTQYF

v_gene: TRBV28
j_gene: TRBJ1-5
abundance: few
d_gene: TRBD1
CDR3nt: TGTGCCAGCAGTTTCCTTTTTTTTCTTCAGGACAGGGGGCGTTTTCAGCCCCAGCATTTT
CDR3aa: CASSFLFFLQDRGRFQPQHF

v_gene: TRBV5-6
j_gene: TRBJ2-3
abundance: .
d_gene: .
CDR3nt: TGTGCCAGCAGCCTGGACTACGGGGGAGATACGCAGTATTTT
CDR3aa: CASSLDYGGDTQYF

v_gene: TRBV6-1
j_gene: TRBJ1-2
abundance: .
d_gene: .
CDR3nt: TGTGCCAGCAGTTCTGGGGGCGCCGACTATGGCTACACCTTC
CDR3aa: CASSSGGADYGYTF

v_gene: TRBV5-5
j_gene: TRBJ1-2
abundance: once
d_gene: TRBD1
CDR3nt: TGTGCCAGCAGCCTTTTGGGACAGGGCCTATACTATGGCTACACCTTC
CDR3aa: CASSLLGQGLYYGYTF

v_gene: TRBV27
j_gene: TRBJ2-1
abundance: few
d_gene: .
CDR3nt: TGTGCCAGCAGTCCTGGACAGAAGAACAATGAGCAGTTCTTC
CDR3aa: CASSPGQKNNEQFF

v_gene: TRBV4-3
j_gene: TRBJ2-2
abundance: .
d_gene: .
CDR3nt: TGCGCCAGCAGCCAAGATGAAGGGGTCACCGGGGAGCTGTTTTTT
CDR3aa: CASSQDEGVTGELFF

v_gene: TRBV5-1
j_gene: TRBJ2-7
abundance: few
d_gene: TRBD1
CDR3nt: TGCGCCAGCAGCTTAGGACAGGGGGCTGCTAGGGAGCAGTACTTC
CDR3aa: CASSLGQGAAREQYF

v_gene: TRBV11-2
j_gene: TRBJ2-4
abundance: many
d_gene: .
CDR3nt: TGTGCCAGCAGCTTCGGGGTAGCCAAAAACATTCAGTACTTC
CDR3aa: CASSFGVAKNIQYF

v_gene: TRBV7-8
j_gene: TRBJ1-1
abundance: many
d_gene: .
CDR3nt: TGTGCCAGCAGCTTCGGGACTGGGGAGTGGGGCGGTGAAGCTTTCTTT
CDR3aa: CASSFGTGEWGGEAFF

v_gene: TRBV27
j_gene: TRBJ1-6
abundance: .
d_gene: .
CDR3nt: TGTGCCAGCAAGGAAGGGGGTAATTCACCCCTCCACTTT
CDR3aa: CASKEGGNSPLHF

v_gene: TRBV28
j_gene: TRBJ1-2
abundance: .
d_gene: TRBD1
CDR3nt: TGTGCCAGCAGTCGGACAGGGGGCGGCTATGGCTACACCTTC
CDR3aa: CASSRTGGGYGYTF

v_gene: TRBV7-9
j_gene: TRBJ2-5
abundance: .
d_gene: .
CDR3nt: TGTGCCAGCAGCTTCACCTTCACTGGAGATGAGACCCAGTACTTC
CDR3aa: CASSFTFTGDETQYF

v_gene: TRBV7-9
j_gene: TRBJ2-1
abundance: many
d_gene: TRBD2
CDR3nt: TGTGCCAGCAGACCCACAAACAGCGGGAGGGCATACAATGAGCAGTTCTTC
CDR3aa: CASRPTNSGRAYNEQFF

v_gene: TRBV7-9
j_gene: TRBJ2-2
abundance: .
d_gene: .
CDR3nt: TGTGCCAGCAGCCAAGGAAGGGCCGGGGAGCTGTTTTTT
CDR3aa: CASSQGRAGELFF

v_gene: TRBV5-1
j_gene: TRBJ1-1
abundance: few
d_gene: .
CDR3nt: TGCGCCAGCAGCTTGGAGGGACGGATGAACACTGAAGCTTTCTTT
CDR3aa: CASSLEGRMNTEAFF

v_gene: TRBV4-1
j_gene: TRBJ1-5
abundance: few
d_gene: .
CDR3nt: TGCGCCAGCAGCAGCAGTATCAATCAGCCCCAGCATTTT
CDR3aa: CASSSSINQPQHF

v_gene: TRBV20-1
j_gene: TRBJ2-2
abundance: .
d_gene: .
CDR3nt: TGCAGTGCTAGACCTGGAAGTGGGAGAGGATCCGGGGAGCTGTTTTTT
CDR3aa: CSARPGSGRGSGELFF

v_gene: TRBV11-2
j_gene: TRBJ2-5
abundance: many
d_gene: TRBD1
CDR3nt: TGTGCCAGCAGCTTAACCCCAGGGGGCCAAGAGACCCAGTACTTC
CDR3aa: CASSLTPGGQETQYF